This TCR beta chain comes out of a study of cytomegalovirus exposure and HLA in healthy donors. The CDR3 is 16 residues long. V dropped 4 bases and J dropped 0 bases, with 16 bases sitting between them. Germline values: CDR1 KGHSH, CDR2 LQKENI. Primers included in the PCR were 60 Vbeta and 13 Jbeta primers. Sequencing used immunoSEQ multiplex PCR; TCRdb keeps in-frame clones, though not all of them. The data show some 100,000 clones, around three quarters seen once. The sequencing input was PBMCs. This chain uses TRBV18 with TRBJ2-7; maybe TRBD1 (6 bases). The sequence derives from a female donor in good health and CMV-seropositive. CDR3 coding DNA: TGTGCCAGCTCACGGGCCCAGGGGTCCGTCTCCTACGAGCAGTACTTC. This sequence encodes CASSRAQGSVSYEQYF. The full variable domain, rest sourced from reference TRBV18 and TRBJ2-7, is NAGVMQNPRHLVRRRGQEARLRCSPMKGHSHVYWYRQLPEEGLKFMVYLQKENIIDESGMPKERFSAEFPKEGPSILRIQQVVRGDSAAYFCASSRAQGSVSYEQYFGPGTRLTVT.